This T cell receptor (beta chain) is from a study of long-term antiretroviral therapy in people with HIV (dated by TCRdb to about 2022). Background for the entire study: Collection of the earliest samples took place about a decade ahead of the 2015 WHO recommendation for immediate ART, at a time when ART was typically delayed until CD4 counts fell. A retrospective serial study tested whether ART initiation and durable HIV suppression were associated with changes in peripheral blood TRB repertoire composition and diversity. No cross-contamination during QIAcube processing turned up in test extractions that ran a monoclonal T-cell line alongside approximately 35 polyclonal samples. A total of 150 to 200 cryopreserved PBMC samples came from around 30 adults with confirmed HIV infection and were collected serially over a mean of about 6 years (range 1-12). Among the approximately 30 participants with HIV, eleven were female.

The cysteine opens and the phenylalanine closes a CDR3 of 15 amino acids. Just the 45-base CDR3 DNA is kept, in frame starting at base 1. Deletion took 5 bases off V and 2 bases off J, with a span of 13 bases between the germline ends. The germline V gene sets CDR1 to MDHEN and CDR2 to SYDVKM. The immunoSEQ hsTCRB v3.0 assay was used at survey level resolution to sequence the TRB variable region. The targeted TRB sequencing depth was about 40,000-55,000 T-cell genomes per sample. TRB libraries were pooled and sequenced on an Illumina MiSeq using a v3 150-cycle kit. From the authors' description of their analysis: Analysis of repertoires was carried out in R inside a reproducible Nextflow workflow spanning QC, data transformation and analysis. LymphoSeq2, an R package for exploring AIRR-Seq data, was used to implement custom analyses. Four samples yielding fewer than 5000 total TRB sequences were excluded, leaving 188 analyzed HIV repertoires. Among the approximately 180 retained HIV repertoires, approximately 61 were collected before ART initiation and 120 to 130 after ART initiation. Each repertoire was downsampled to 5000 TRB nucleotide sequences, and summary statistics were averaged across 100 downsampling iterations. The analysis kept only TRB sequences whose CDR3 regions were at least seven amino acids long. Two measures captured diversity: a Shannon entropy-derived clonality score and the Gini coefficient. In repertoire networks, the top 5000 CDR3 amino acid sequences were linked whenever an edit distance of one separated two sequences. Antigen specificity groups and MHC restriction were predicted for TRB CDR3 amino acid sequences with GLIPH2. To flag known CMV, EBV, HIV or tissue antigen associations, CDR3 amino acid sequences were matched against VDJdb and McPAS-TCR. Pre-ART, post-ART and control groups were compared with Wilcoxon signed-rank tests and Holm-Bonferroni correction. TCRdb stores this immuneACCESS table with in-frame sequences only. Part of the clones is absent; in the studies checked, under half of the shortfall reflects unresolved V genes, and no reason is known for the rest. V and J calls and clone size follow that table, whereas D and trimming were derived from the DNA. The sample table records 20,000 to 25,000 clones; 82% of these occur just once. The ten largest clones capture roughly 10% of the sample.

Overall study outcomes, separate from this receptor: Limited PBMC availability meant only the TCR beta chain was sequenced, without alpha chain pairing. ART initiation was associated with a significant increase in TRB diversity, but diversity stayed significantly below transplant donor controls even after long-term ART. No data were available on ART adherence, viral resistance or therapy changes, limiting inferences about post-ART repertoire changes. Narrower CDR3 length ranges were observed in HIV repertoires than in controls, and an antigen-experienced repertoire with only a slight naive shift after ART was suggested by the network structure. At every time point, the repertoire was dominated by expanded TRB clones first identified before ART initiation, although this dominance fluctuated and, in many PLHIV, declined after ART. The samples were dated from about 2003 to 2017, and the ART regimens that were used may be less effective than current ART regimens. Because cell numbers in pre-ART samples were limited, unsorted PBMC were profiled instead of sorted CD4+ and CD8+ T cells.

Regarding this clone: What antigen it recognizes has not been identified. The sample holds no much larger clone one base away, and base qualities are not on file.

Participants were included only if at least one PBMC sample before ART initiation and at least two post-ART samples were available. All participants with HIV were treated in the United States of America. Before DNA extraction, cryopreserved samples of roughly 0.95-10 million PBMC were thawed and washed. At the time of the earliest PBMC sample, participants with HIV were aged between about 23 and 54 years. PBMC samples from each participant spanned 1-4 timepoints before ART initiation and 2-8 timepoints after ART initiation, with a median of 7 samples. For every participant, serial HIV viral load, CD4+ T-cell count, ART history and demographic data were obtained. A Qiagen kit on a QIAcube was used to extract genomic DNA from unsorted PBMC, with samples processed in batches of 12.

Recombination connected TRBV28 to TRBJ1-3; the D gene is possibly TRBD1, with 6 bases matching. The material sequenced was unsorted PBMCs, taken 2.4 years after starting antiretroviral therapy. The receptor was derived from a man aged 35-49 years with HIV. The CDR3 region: CASSATGTTGNTIYF. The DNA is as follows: TGTGCCAGCAGTGCTACCGGGACAACTGGAAACACCATATATTTT. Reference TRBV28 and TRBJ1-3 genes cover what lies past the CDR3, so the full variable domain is DVKVTQSSRYLVKRTGEKVFLECVQDMDHENMFWYRQDPGLGLRLIYFSYDVKMKEKGDIPEGYSVSREKKERFSLILESASTNQTSMYLCASSATGTTGNTIYFGEGSWLTVV.